This T cell receptor (beta chain) was identified in a study of memory CD4+ T cells and cytomegalovirus serostatus. This CDR3 has 15 amino acids. The germline V gene encodes CDR1 SEHNR and CDR2 FQNEAQ (reference sequence). Single viable CD3+CD4+CD8-CD45RO+ cells were sorted as the memory CD4+ T cells. Repertoires were generated with immunoSEQ multiplex PCR, while TCRdb's copy carries only in-frame clones and drops some. The table has approximately 65,000 clones, around 77% seen once. Specimen: memory CD4+ T cells from blood. The chain carries TRBV7-9 and TRBJ2-5; TRBD1 aligns across 7 bases. The J call is uncertain, as TRBJ2-7 better fits the DNA end. The receptor was isolated from an adult in good health and CMV-seronegative. This CDR3 reads CASSLAAGGSYEQYF. CDR3 DNA sequence: TGTGCCAGCAGCTTAGCGGCAGGGGGCTCCTACGAGCAGTACTTC.